These T cell receptor beta chains were read from a single sample in a study of CD8 T cells in ankylosing spondylitis. MiXCR, run by TCRdb on the 5' RACE reads, gives a single entry per CDR3 protein. Among approximately 190,000 distinct CDR3 sequences listed, under 15% were seen once. What was sequenced was blood, either unsorted or a sorted T cell fraction (not recorded which). All receptors derive from a female donor with ankylosing spondylitis or in good health (not recorded which). CDR3s include the opening cysteine and the closing phenylalanine or tryptophan. The D gene is left open where the match is weak. The size of a clone is reported for some rows only, either as once, few or many, or as a class for expanded clones.

NA	TRBV5-6	TRBJ1-1	TRBD1	CASSLASCPGQGRWTEAFF	TGTGCCAGCAGCTTGGCCTCCTGCCCGGGACAGGGACGGTGGACTGAAGCTTTCTTT
many	TRBV29-1	TRBJ2-7	NA	CSVRTGNSYEQYF	TGCAGCGTGCGGACGGGGAACTCCTACGAGCAGTACTTC
many	TRBV5-1	TRBJ2-7	NA	CASSLARDIGYGEQYF	TGCGCCAGCAGCTTGGCAAGGGACATCGGTTATGGCGAGCAGTACTTC
many	TRBV29-1	TRBJ2-1	NA	CSVLPSNEQFF	TGCAGCGTGCTCCCCTCCAATGAGCAGTTCTTC
many	TRBV4-2	TRBJ2-4	NA	CASSQRGEVAKNIQYF	TGTGCCAGCAGCCAGAGGGGGGAGGTAGCCAAAAACATTCAGTACTTC
many	TRBV7-2	TRBJ2-1	NA	CASSLRGVGQFF	TGTGCCAGCAGCCTCAGGGGGGTTGGGCAGTTCTTC
NA	TRBV12-3/TRBV12-4	TRBJ2-5	TRBD2	CASRPGLGKGETEYF	TGTGCCAGCAGGCCGGGACTAGGGAAAGGAGAGACCGAGTACTTC
NA	TRBV20-1	TRBJ1-2	NA	CSAILGRGADYGYTF	TGCAGTGCCATCTTAGGGAGGGGCGCAGACTATGGCTACACCTTC
few	TRBV7-2	TRBJ2-2	NA	CASSLYVGPGELFF	TGTGCCAGCAGCTTATATGTAGGGCCCGGGGAGCTGTTTTTT
many	TRBV6-1	TRBJ1-3	NA	CASSLGGGSGNTIYF	TGTGCCAGCAGCCTCGGCGGCGGCTCTGGAAACACCATATATTTT
many	TRBV12-3/TRBV12-4	TRBJ1-1	NA	CASTDVVGAITEAFF	TGTGCCAGCACCGACGTGGTAGGGGCAATAACTGAAGCTTTCTTT
NA	TRBV27	TRBJ2-7	TRBD2	CASSLSGLAGGPSYEQYF	TGTGCCAGCAGTTTATCAGGACTAGCGGGAGGGCCCTCCTACGAGCAGTACTTC
NA	TRBV29-1	TRBJ2-7	NA	CSAQTDTYEQYF	TGCAGCGCTCAAACGGACACCTACGAGCAGTACTTC
NA	TRBV29-1	TRBJ2-2	NA	CSVRLTVLGGAGELFF	TGCAGCGTTCGGCTTACCGTGCTGGGGGGTGCCGGGGAGCTGTTTTTT
NA	TRBV27	TRBJ2-2	NA	CASQRGGTGELFF	TGTGCCAGCCAGAGGGGGGGCACCGGGGAGCTGTTTTTT
many	TRBV5-1	TRBJ1-1	NA	CASSEAGATEAFF	TGCGCCAGCAGCGAAGCAGGGGCCACTGAAGCTTTCTTT
many	TRBV6-2/TRBV6-3	TRBJ2-1	TRBD1	CASSTRGQGGGEQFF	TGTGCCAGCAGTACTAGAGGACAGGGCGGAGGGGAGCAGTTCTTC
few	TRBV5-1	TRBJ2-1	TRBD1	CASSSPRDRGLARENEQFF	TGCGCCAGCAGCTCCCCCCGGGACAGGGGGCTGGCGCGGGAGAATGAGCAGTTCTTC
many	TRBV4-1	TRBJ2-3	NA	CASSQGARMGGTDTQYF	TGCGCCAGCAGCCAAGGGGCAAGGATGGGGGGCACAGATACGCAGTATTTT
few	TRBV20-1	TRBJ2-3	NA	CSATRQSSTDTQYF	TGCAGTGCTACCAGACAGTCTAGCACAGATACGCAGTATTTT
many	TRBV10-3	TRBJ2-2	TRBD2	CAISGHKSGTSYTGELFF	TGTGCCATCAGTGGCCATAAGTCCGGGACTAGCTACACCGGGGAGCTGTTTTTT
many	TRBV18	TRBJ2-7	NA	CASSPGALAPGGPYEQYF	TGTGCCAGCTCACCAGGAGCTCTAGCGCCAGGAGGGCCCTACGAGCAGTACTTC